This T cell receptor (beta chain) was identified in a study of human T cells and chemical hapten exposure. Overall study: Recorded diagnoses among the mostly female patients were alopecia areata, totalis or universalis.

Study-level findings and limits: Expanded TCRs produced significantly more large CDR3 similarity clusters than controls did. TCRs exceeding a frequency of 1 in 1000 stayed unchanged under DPC sensitization.

Germline-derived CDR1 and CDR2 are MNHEY and SVGAGI. Between the trimmed V and J ends, which lost 6 bases and 1 base, there was a span of 12 bases. CDR3 size: 14 residues. TCRdb called the RACE reads again in MiXCR, with one record for every CDR3 protein. The table shows 35,000 to 45,000 distinct CDR3 sequences, with approximately 10% occurring only once. Time point noted: patch test 2, 6 weeks after DPC sensitization. Treatment in this sample: therapeutic diphenylcyclopropenone sensitization with weekly scalp DPC. Total RNA extraction was carried out from unfractionated whole blood. Investigators collected blood before applying each patch test. There are many counts of this clonotype. Its antigen is unidentified.

This clonotype originated in a woman aged 25 to 39 with alopecia areata. Some clones in this sample may be carry-over from other donors' samples. The chain combines TRBV6-5 with TRBJ1-1; D may be TRBD1 (5 bases). The sequenced sample was whole blood, obtained in connection with sensitization to the hapten diphenylcyclopropenone (DPC). The CDR3 sequence: CASSFRERNTEAFF. Written as DNA, the CDR3 is TGTGCCAGCAGCTTCAGGGAACGGAACACTGAAGCTTTCTTT.